Following are 3 T cell receptor beta chains from one sample sequenced in a study of HIV-infected patients and healthy controls. Alpha and beta constant-region primers primed reverse transcription of about 500 ng RNA. Alpha and beta chain libraries were made separately by chain-specific third strand synthesis with multiplexing indices. MiXCR was run by TCRdb on the 5' RACE reads, yielding one entry per CDR3 protein. Of about 18,000 distinct CDR3 sequences listed, under 9% are singletons. Antiretroviral therapy had run roughly three months, about 14 weeks, before follow-up blood collection. All unsorted peripheral T cells were captured because whole blood was used without fractionation. The material was blood, obtained during antiretroviral therapy. These receptors all come from an adult with HIV infection.

This clonotype was seen ten or more times. This chain joins TRBV4-1 and TRBJ2-1; 7 nucleotides match TRBD1. J lost 6 bases, V lost 3 bases, and 14 bases had no gene match. Germline V gene sequence: CDR1 MGHRA, CDR2 YSYEKL. The CDR3 is 17 amino acids. CDR3 residues: CASSQLPTGTFSNEQFF. As DNA, the CDR3 is TGCGCCAGCAGCCAGCTACCGACAGGGACCTTTTCCAATGAGCAGTTCTTC.

This clonotype was counted many times. The V call is TRBV7-2, the J call TRBJ2-3, with D possibly matching TRBD1 (5 bases). Germline CDR1 reads SGHTA; CDR2 reads FQGNSA. V shed 1 base and J shed 6 bases, with 8 bases lying between them. The CDR3 has 13 residues. CDR3: CASSLETEDTQYF. For the CDR3, the DNA is TGTGCCAGCAGCTTAGAGACAGAGGATACGCAGTATTTT.

The table lists this clonotype with many counts. The V and J genes are TRBV29-1 and TRBJ2-7, with 10 positions matching TRBD2. V trimming: 7 bases; J trimming: 1 base; junction bases outside the gene matches: 7. The CDR3 has 14 residues. CDR1 is SQVTM, CDR2 ANQGSEA, per germline. CDR3 nucleotide sequence: TGCAGCGCTCGTCCTAGCGGGGGTTCCTACGAGCAGTACTTC. Translation gives CSARPSGGSYEQYF.